A single sample is the source of the 23 T cell receptor beta chains below, sequenced in a study of shared clonotypes between healthy human individuals (dated by TCRdb to 2019 to 2021). Receptor libraries were prepared by the immunoSEQ multiplex PCR assay. Here the immuneACCESS table is served through TCRdb, limited to in-frame sequences with V and J called. Missing clones are a known gap in these copies; in checked studies unresolved V genes cover under half, and the rest lacks a known reason. The sample yields about 2.4 million clones; around 90% were counted once. The ten largest make up under 0.15% of the sample. The sample taken for sequencing was naive CD4+ T cells sorted from blood. In light of the paper, this sample's cell subset or site label describes: CD45RA+ positively selected. The receptor set was obtained from a young man in good health.

V and J are TRBV7-2 and TRBJ2-7, with 14 bases identical to TRBD2. The CDR3 length is 15 residues. V dropped 3 bases and J dropped 7; count of bases not matched to a gene: 5. Germline V gives CDR1 SGHTA, CDR2 FQGNSA. CDR3 DNA sequence: TGTGCCAGCAGCTTGACTAGCGGGGGGGCCCGGGAGCAGTACTTC. This gives the protein CASSLTSGGAREQYF.

The V gene is TRBV15, the J gene TRBJ2-7, with D perhaps matching TRBD1 (6 bases). The CDR3 consists of 13 residues. From germline, CDR1 is LNHNV and CDR2 YYDKDF (reference sequence). Trimming left V 2 bases short and J 3 bases short, with 8 bases between. This chain's CDR3 is CATSRQGIYEQYF. For the CDR3, the DNA is TGTGCCACCAGCAGACAGGGGATCTACGAGCAGTACTTC. The whole variable domain, filled in from reference TRBV15 and TRBJ2-7, reads DAMVIQNPRYQVTQFGKPVTLSCSQTLNHNVMYWYQQKSSQAPKLLFHYYDKDFNNEADTPDNFQSRRPNTSFCFLDIRSPGLGDTAMYLCATSRQGIYEQYFGPGTRLTVT.

The chain links TRBV30 to TRBJ1-4; 7 bases are a match to TRBD1. V shed 3 bases and J 3 bases; nucleotides not matched to a gene: 7. The CDR3 contains 15 residues. CDR1 and CDR2 from the germline V gene are GTSNPN and SVGIG (reference sequence). CDR3 sequence: CAWSAAGQSNEKLFF. CDR3 nucleotide sequence: TGTGCCTGGAGCGCGGCGGGACAGTCTAATGAAAAACTGTTTTTT.

The rearrangement joins TRBV9 to TRBJ1-6; perhaps TRBD1 as D (6 bases). The CDR3 is made up of 13 amino acids. V lost 3 bases and J lost 10, with 11 bases in between. Germline CDR1 SGDLS, CDR2 YYNGEE. The CDR3 nucleotides read TGTGCCAGCAGCGCCCAGGGGAGGTCACCCCTCCACTTT. It is translated as CASSAQGRSPLHF.

V usage is TRBV5-4 and J usage is TRBJ2-5; 10 positions agree with TRBD1. Germline V gives CDR1 SGHNT, CDR2 YYREEE (reference sequence). Losses at the gene ends were 3 bases for V and 5 bases for J; bases not matched to a gene: 16. The CDR3 covers 18 residues. The DNA of the CDR3 is TGTGCCAGCAGCTCCGACAGGGGGCGGAGGGGTTCGCGGGAGACCCAGTACTTC. It yields the protein CASSSDRGRRGSRETQYF.

This chain uses TRBV5-5 with TRBJ2-3; 9 bases are shared with TRBD1. The CDR3 consists of 20 residues. Germline V lookup: CDR1 SGHKS, CDR2 YYEKEE (reference sequence). J lost 2 bases, V lost 4 bases, and 20 bases had no gene match. CDR3 residues: CASSGVPGQGNEHNTDTQYF. CDR3 bases: TGTGCCAGCAGCGGGGTACCGGGACAGGGCAATGAACACAACACAGATACGCAGTATTTT.

The genes are TRBV6-5 and TRBJ2-7; TRBD2 aligns across 8 bases. Trimming cost V 7 bases and J 4 bases; bases outside gene matches: 12. The CDR3 has 15 amino acids. The germline CDR1 and CDR2 sequences are MNHEY and SVGAGI. CDR3 in DNA: TGTGCCAGCAAGGGGCAGGGAAGCGGGAGATACGAGCAGTACTTC. Translating it yields CASKGQGSGRYEQYF.

The gene calls are TRBV7-2 and TRBJ2-7; 8 nucleotides agree with TRBD2. The CDR3 runs 15 residues. Germline V gene sequence: CDR1 SGHTA, CDR2 FQGNSA. Germline trimming cut 1 base from V and 2 bases from J; bases unmatched to any gene: 4. The CDR3 reads CASSLEVSGTYEQYF. As DNA, the CDR3 is TGTGCCAGCAGCTTAGAAGTTAGCGGGACCTACGAGCAGTACTTC.

The chain recombines TRBV11-2 with TRBJ2-6; 8 bases are a match to TRBD1. Unmatched junction bases numbered 9, after V lost 1 base and J lost 4 bases. The CDR3 totals 18 residues. CDR1 SGHAT and CDR2 FQNNGV come from the germline V gene. CDR3 loop: CASSLVGQGALGANVLTF. CDR3 bases: TGTGCCAGCAGCTTAGTCGGGCAGGGGGCGCTCGGGGCCAACGTCCTGACTTTC.

This clone came up once. The V call is TRBV9, the J call TRBJ2-2; D assignment may be TRBD1 or TRBD2 (5 bases each). The germline V gene has CDR1 SGDLS and CDR2 YYNGEE. The CDR3 loop spans 14 amino acids. V was trimmed by 3 bases and J by 15 bases, leaving 21 bases between them. The CDR3 spells CASSAATGPRRMFF. In DNA form, the CDR3 reads TGTGCCAGCAGCGCCGCCACGGGGCCCCGGAGGATGTTTTTT. Looking up the rest from reference TRBV9 and TRBJ2-2 gives the full variable domain: DSGVTQTPKHLITATGQRVTLRCSPRSGDLSVYWYQQSLDQGLQFLIQYYNGEERAKGNILERFSAQQFPDLHSELNLSSLELGDSALYFCASSAATGPRRMFFGEGSRLTVL.

The rearrangement links TRBV11-2 to TRBJ2-3, with 12 bases aligning to TRBD1. Germline V gene data show CDR1 as SGHAT and CDR2 as FQNNGV. V shed 5 bases, J shed 3 bases, and the junction held 6 bases outside the gene matches. The CDR3 length is 16 residues. CDR3 sequence (DNA): TGTGCCAGCAGCCGGATGGGACAGGGGGCAACAGATACGCAGTATTTT. It specifies CASSRMGQGATDTQYF.

The chain uses TRBV7-2 and TRBJ2-1; 9 bases fit TRBD2. V lost 8 bases, J lost 4 bases, and 3 bases stayed unmatched. The germline V gene encodes CDR1 SGHTA and CDR2 FQGNSA. The CDR3 sequence is 13 residues long. The CDR3 here is CASGTSSYNEQFF. The CDR3 DNA reads TGTGCCAGCGGGACTAGCTCTTACAATGAGCAGTTCTTC.

The chain uses TRBV5-1 and TRBJ1-5; possible D gene TRBD1, 5 bases. Germline CDR1 reads SGHRS; CDR2 reads YFSETQ. The CDR3 has 15 amino acids. The V end was cut by 0 bases, the J end by 6 bases, with 13 bases between. This CDR3 reads CASSLESGSGQPQHF. CDR3 sequence (DNA): TGCGCCAGCAGCTTGGAGTCAGGGTCCGGTCAGCCCCAGCATTTT.

The CDR3 DNA follows: TGTGCCAGCAGCTTATGGAGGGGGGAGACCCAGTACTTC. Residues: CASSLWRGETQYF. The chain has TRBV11-1 and TRBJ2-5; D possibly matches TRBD1 or TRBD2 (6 bases each). The germline V and J ends were trimmed by 2 bases and 5 bases, with 9 bases remaining between them. Germline assignment: CDR1 SGHAT and CDR2 FQDESV (reference sequence). The CDR3 has 13 residues.

This clone has just a few counts. This chain links TRBV14 with TRBJ1-3; a possible D gene is TRBD1 (5 bases). V lost 4 bases to trimming and J lost 0 bases, with 16 bases between them. The CDR3 is made up of 17 amino acids. Germline CDR1 and CDR2: SGHDN and FVKESK. CDR3 DNA sequence: TGTGCCAGCAGCCGAGGGACCATCATACCCTCTGGAAACACCATATATTTT. Residues: CASSRGTIIPSGNTIYF.

The genes are TRBV7-2 and TRBJ2-3; D is perhaps TRBD1 (5 bases). Trimming cost V 3 bases and J 4 bases, with 11 bases left between them. Germline loops: CDR1 SGHTA, CDR2 FQGNSA. This CDR3 contains 14 residues. CDR3 protein: CASSFQGLADTQYF. The CDR3 DNA reads TGTGCCAGCAGCTTTCAGGGTTTGGCAGATACGCAGTATTTT.

The chain uses TRBV5-1 and TRBJ2-5, with D tentatively TRBD1 or TRBD2 (5 bases each). V lost 2 bases to trimming and J lost 4 bases, with 9 bases between them. CDR1 and CDR2 (germline): SGHRS, YFSETQ. The CDR3 is 13 residues long. CDR3 in amino acids: CASSFEGTETQYF. Here the CDR3 DNA reads TGCGCCAGCAGCTTTGAGGGGACAGAGACCCAGTACTTC.

The sample holds one count of this clone. The gene calls are TRBV6-1 and TRBJ2-7; no clear D gene. Between the trimmed V and J ends, which lost 2 bases and 3 bases, there was a span of 8 bases. Germline lookup yields CDR1 MNHNS and CDR2 SASEGT. The length of the CDR3 is 13 residues. The DNA of the CDR3 is TGTGCCAGCAGTGAAAGGCAGGACTACGAGCAGTACTTC. This gives the protein CASSERQDYEQYF.

The chain recombines TRBV5-1 with TRBJ1-6; no reliable D call. Trimming took off 1 base at V and 7 bases at J, with 9 bases between the two ends. The germline V gene has CDR1 SGHRS and CDR2 YFSETQ. The CDR3 is 14 residues long. The CDR3 DNA reads TGCGCCAGCAGCTTGCTGGGCCCCAATTCACCCCTCCACTTT. Encoded protein: CASSLLGPNSPLHF.

This clone has a single count. CDR3 residues: CATTNSGGTEAFF. The CDR3 DNA follows: TGTGCCACCACCAATTCTGGGGGCACTGAAGCTTTCTTT. V and J are TRBV25-1 and TRBJ1-1; TRBD1 might be the D (5 bases). Trimming pared 10 bases from V and 4 bases from J, leaving 16 bases between. The germline gives CDR1 MGHDK, CDR2 SYGVNS. This CDR3 contains 13 residues. Full variable domain (rest looked up from reference TRBV25-1 and TRBJ1-1): EADIYQTPRYLVIGTGKKITLECSQTMGHDKMYWYQQDPGMELHLIHYSYGVNSTEKGDLSSESTVSRIRTEHFPLTLESARPSHTSQYLCATTNSGGTEAFFGQGTRLTVV.

The chain links TRBV15 to TRBJ2-5; 12 bases map to TRBD2. Trimming removed 5 bases from V and 4 bases from J; junction bases left unmatched: 11. From germline, CDR1 is LNHNV and CDR2 YYDKDF (reference sequence). The CDR3 covers 17 residues. The CDR3 bases are TGTGCCACCAGCGGAGGGACTAGCGGGCGGAGGGGAGAGACCCAGTACTTC. Residues: CATSGGTSGRRGETQYF.

The chain combines TRBV27 with TRBJ2-4; no definite D call. This CDR3 has 14 amino acids. V was shortened by 8 bases and J by 3 bases, with 14 bases between the two germline ends. The V gene's germline CDR1 is MNHEY and CDR2 SMNVEV (reference sequence). DNA of the CDR3: TGTGCCAGCCCCCCCGGGCAGGTCAAAAACATTCAGTACTTC. Translated, it gives CASPPGQVKNIQYF.

The chain couples TRBV10-2 to TRBJ2-2; tentatively, D is TRBD2 (5 bases). The CDR3 loop spans 16 amino acids. CDR1 WSHSY and CDR2 SAAADI come from the germline V gene. V lost 6 bases to trimming and J lost 0 bases, with 14 bases between them. CDR3 DNA sequence: TGCGCCAGCAGGCTACCGGACGGGGCGAACACCGGGGAGCTGTTTTTT. As protein: CASRLPDGANTGELFF.